Listed here are 26 T cell receptor beta chains from one sample, sequenced in a study of identifying expanded T cells in peripheral blood. Some clones are missing from TCRdb's copy, which holds only in-frame ones; the method was immunoSEQ multiplex PCR. Counted here are roughly 86,000 clones, around 83% occurring once; the ten biggest clones make up 4.5%. Specimen: blood. The receptors stem from a person between 18 and 75 years old in good health.

The chain couples TRBV19 to TRBJ1-6; perhaps TRBD1 as D (5 bases). Germline V gene sequence: CDR1 LNHDA, CDR2 SQIVND (reference sequence). The CDR3 runs to 13 residues. V lost 5 bases and J 8 bases, leaving 10 bases between the germline ends. CDR3 coding DNA: TGTGCCAGTAGTTTCGACAGATATTCACCCCTCCACTTT. This sequence encodes CASSFDRYSPLHF.

This chain connects TRBV7-9 to TRBJ1-4; 8 bases fit TRBD1. V dropped 1 base and J dropped 8; count of bases not matched to a gene: 9. Germline loops: CDR1 SEHNR, CDR2 FQNEAQ (reference sequence). This CDR3 is 16 amino acids long. CDR3 protein: CASSLGRTGLGEKLFF. The DNA for the CDR3 is TGTGCCAGCAGCTTAGGCCGGACAGGGTTGGGCGAAAAACTGTTTTTT.

V usage is TRBV6-5 and J usage is TRBJ1-2; D is uncertain. This CDR3 contains 13 residues. The V and J ends lost 7 bases and 6 bases respectively, with 15 bases between them. Germline lookup yields CDR1 MNHEY and CDR2 SVGAGI. The CDR3: CASNGARSNGYTF. The CDR3, as DNA: TGTGCCAGCAATGGAGCGCGGTCGAATGGCTACACCTTC.

This rearrangement joins TRBV18 to TRBJ2-5; D unresolved. CDR1 and CDR2 (germline): KGHSH, LQKENI. The CDR3 loop spans 15 amino acids. Trimming left V 2 bases short and J 2 bases short, with 12 bases between. CDR3 coding DNA: TGTGCCAGCTCACCAGTGGTGACAAATCAAGAGACCCAGTACTTC. It yields the protein CASSPVVTNQETQYF.

Only one count was recorded for this clone. The junction shows a germline mismatch at one end, possibly a read error. CDR3 region: CASSLGGLLSERFF. DNA for the CDR3: TGTGCCAGCAGCTTGGGAGGGCTCCTTTCGGAGCGGTTCTTC. The chain combines TRBV5-5 with TRBJ2-1; D might be TRBD2 (5 bases). This CDR3 region has 14 residues. Germline V gene data show CDR1 as SGHKS and CDR2 as YYEKEE (reference sequence).

The chain carries TRBV29-1 and TRBJ2-7, with D possibly matching TRBD2 (5 bases). The CDR3 is 13 residues long. Germline lookup yields CDR1 SQVTM and CDR2 ANQGSEA. Trimming removed 6 bases at V and 8 bases at J, with 20 bases between. The CDR3 region has the DNA TGCAGCGTCCTTAAAAGGACTGACCCGAAGCAGTACTTC. As protein: CSVLKRTDPKQYF.

In this sample, this clone turned up once. The chain couples TRBV11-2 to TRBJ1-1; tentatively, D is TRBD1 (5 bases). The V and J ends lost 3 bases and 0 bases respectively, with 8 bases between them. The CDR3 covers 14 residues. The germline gives CDR1 SGHAT, CDR2 FQNNGV. DNA of the CDR3: TGTGCCAGCAGCTTCAGGGACCTGAACACTGAAGCTTTCTTT. Protein: CASSFRDLNTEAFF.

V usage is TRBV7-9 and J usage is TRBJ1-3; 8 bases match TRBD1. After removal of 5 bases from V and 4 bases from J, the junction contained 13 bases not matched to a gene. The CDR3 totals 17 residues. The germline gives CDR1 SEHNR, CDR2 FQNEAQ (reference sequence). CDR3 protein: CASSPWTGRLYGNTIYF. The CDR3 coding sequence is TGTGCCAGCAGCCCCTGGACAGGGAGGTTGTACGGAAACACCATATATTTT.

The chain uses TRBV7-7 and TRBJ2-1, with D maybe TRBD1 (5 bases). CDR3 size: 13 residues. CDR1 and CDR2 (germline): SSHAT, FNYEAQ (reference sequence). Trimming removed 0 bases from V and 9 bases from J, with 9 bases in between. The chain's CDR3 is CASSLATQGEQFF. CDR3 coding DNA: TGTGCCAGCAGCTTAGCTACTCAGGGTGAGCAGTTCTTC.

The V and J genes are TRBV6-4 and TRBJ2-1, with TRBD2 matching over 7 bases. The CDR3 covers 14 residues. The trim removed 5 bases at V and 8 bases at J, leaving 9 bases unmatched. CDR1 is MRHNA and CDR2 is SNTAGT in the germline V gene. Here the CDR3 DNA reads TGTGCCAGCAGTAGGAGCGGGGCTGCGGATGAGCAGTTCTTC. It encodes CASSRSGAADEQFF.

The chain joins TRBV5-4 to TRBJ2-7; 7 nucleotides align to TRBD2. Trimming cost V 1 base and J 5 bases; bases outside gene matches: 0. This CDR3 comprises 12 residues. CDR1 and CDR2 from the germline V gene are SGHNT and YYREEE (reference sequence). CDR3: CASSLSGDEQYF. DNA of the CDR3: TGTGCCAGCAGCTTGAGCGGGGACGAGCAGTACTTC. The full variable domain, with the rest looked up from reference TRBV5-4 and TRBJ2-7, is ETGVTQSPTHLIKTRGQQVTLRCSSQSGHNTVSWYQQALGQGPQFIFQYYREEENGRGNFPPRFSGLQFPNYSSELNVNALELDDSALYLCASSLSGDEQYFGPGTRLTVT.

The chain is built from TRBV6-1 and TRBJ1-2, with 7 bases identical to TRBD1. Germline V CDR1 and CDR2: MNHNS, SASEGT. The CDR3 has 11 residues. V shed 3 bases, J shed 9 bases, and the junction held 1 base outside the gene matches. CDR3 loop: CASSETGSYTF. The CDR3, as DNA: TGTGCCAGCAGTGAGACAGGGAGCTACACCTTC.

The CDR3: CASSAYRDRNQPQHF. Here the CDR3 DNA reads TGTGCCAGCAGCGCCTACAGGGATAGGAATCAGCCCCAGCATTTT. The chain links TRBV5-5 to TRBJ1-5; D may be TRBD1 (6 bases). CDR1 SGHKS and CDR2 YYEKEE come from the germline V gene (reference sequence). The V end was cut by 4 bases, the J end by 4 bases, with 15 bases between. The CDR3 contains 15 residues. The full variable domain, its missing parts supplied by reference TRBV5-5 and TRBJ1-5, is DAGVTQSPTHLIKTRGQQVTLRCSPISGHKSVSWYQQVLGQGPQFIFQYYEKEERGRGNFPDRFSARQFPNYSSELNVNALLLGDSALYLCASSAYRDRNQPQHFGDGTRLSIL.

The V call is TRBV27, the J call TRBJ1-5; D unresolved. Germline CDR1 is MNHEY and CDR2 is SMNVEV (reference sequence). Trimming left V 3 bases short and J 0 bases short, with 6 bases between. This CDR3 has 14 residues. The CDR3 here is CASSLHYSNQPQHF. CDR3 sequence (DNA): TGTGCCAGCAGTTTGCATTATAGCAATCAGCCCCAGCATTTT.

The V call is TRBV6-5, the J call TRBJ1-2; TRBD1 matches 7 bases. Unmatched junction bases numbered 7, after V lost 2 bases and J lost 4 bases. CDR3 size: 15 residues. Germline CDR1 reads MNHEY; CDR2 reads SVGAGI. CDR3 nucleotides: TGTGCCAGCAGTTACCTGACGGGACAGAGCTATGGCTACACCTTC. Its translation: CASSYLTGQSYGYTF.

This chain uses TRBV7-2 with TRBJ1-5; 7 bases are shared with TRBD1. J lost 0 bases, V lost 5 bases, and 7 bases had no gene match. Germline lookup yields CDR1 SGHTA and CDR2 FQGNSA. The CDR3 loop spans 16 amino acids. CDR3 sequence (DNA): TGTGCCAGCAGCCAAATGGGACAGAATAGCAATCAGCCCCAGCATTTT. Translation: CASSQMGQNSNQPQHF.

This CDR3 reads CASSVALWGPGGDEQFF. CDR3 sequence (DNA): TGTGCCAGCAGCGTAGCTCTTTGGGGACCCGGGGGGGATGAGCAGTTCTTC. The chain is built from TRBV9 and TRBJ2-1, with 8 bases that match TRBD2. The CDR3 spans 17 residues. Germline loops: CDR1 SGDLS, CDR2 YYNGEE. V shed 0 bases and J 8 bases; nucleotides not matched to a gene: 13.

The genes are TRBV6-1 and TRBJ1-2; D unclear. V was shortened by 1 base and J by 8 bases, with 8 bases between the two germline ends. The CDR3 has 12 residues. Germline V gene lookup returns CDR1 MNHNS and CDR2 SASEGT. The CDR3 loop reads CASSEGSGGYTF. Written as DNA, the CDR3 is TGTGCCAGCAGTGAAGGGTCCGGCGGCTACACCTTC.

This clone was counted between two and nine times. This chain uses TRBV6-1 with TRBJ2-2, with 7 nucleotides matching TRBD1. Germline CDR1 MNHNS, CDR2 SASEGT. V shed 2 bases and J 5 bases; nucleotides not matched to a gene: 8. This CDR3 is 16 amino acids long. The CDR3 nucleotides read TGTGCCAGCAGTGAACTTACAGGGGTGAGGACCGGGGAGCTGTTTTTT. The encoded protein is CASSELTGVRTGELFF.

Only one count was recorded for this clone. V gene TRBV4-1 combines with J gene TRBJ2-1; D possibly corresponds to TRBD2 (5 bases). The V gene's germline CDR1 is MGHRA and CDR2 YSYEKL. The CDR3 length is 16 residues. Trimming stripped 2 bases from V and 2 bases from J, with 13 bases between. CDR3 sequence: CASSQNEGQTYNEQFF. The CDR3 DNA sequence: TGCGCCAGCAGCCAAAATGAGGGCCAAACCTACAATGAGCAGTTCTTC.

The chain couples TRBV2 to TRBJ2-5; weak D call: TRBD1 (6 bases). The CDR3 runs to 17 residues. The ends were cut back, 1 base at V and 2 bases at J, with 17 bases in the middle. Germline V CDR1 and CDR2: SNHLY, FYNNEI. The CDR3 sequence is CASSEGTRGSNQETQYF. The CDR3 DNA sequence: TGTGCCAGCAGTGAAGGAACCAGGGGTTCGAATCAAGAGACCCAGTACTTC.

The chain is built from TRBV6-6 and TRBJ2-5; possibly TRBD1 for D (7 bases). V shed 5 bases and J shed 5 bases, with 18 bases lying between them. This CDR3 region has 15 residues. Germline-derived CDR1 and CDR2 are MNHNY and SVGAGI (reference sequence). The CDR3 nucleotides are TGTGCCAGCAGTACGAGGAGGGGGCAGGGGGAGACCCAGTACTTC. Translated, it gives CASSTRRGQGETQYF.

With respect to this clone: The sample has other DNA sequences that encode this CDR3 too. V usage is TRBV7-9 and J usage is TRBJ2-7; D uncertain. The V end was cut by 5 bases, the J end by 3 bases, with 5 bases between. Germline V CDR1 and CDR2: SEHNR, FQNEAQ (reference sequence). This CDR3 is 11 amino acids long. In nucleotides, the CDR3 is TGTGCCAGCAGCCTTAACTACGAGCAGTACTTC. Translated, it gives CASSLNYEQYF.

The chain has TRBV30 and TRBJ2-3; D assignment may be TRBD1 or TRBD2 (7 bases each). CDR3 length: 12 residues. Germline loops: CDR1 GTSNPN, CDR2 SVGIG (reference sequence). V dropped 4 bases and J dropped 5 bases, with 10 bases sitting between them. The CDR3 reads CAWTGGGDTQYF. The CDR3 coding sequence is TGTGCCTGGACAGGGGGGGGAGATACGCAGTATTTT.

This chain connects TRBV4-3 to TRBJ1-1, with TRBD1 matching 12 bases. The germline CDR1 and CDR2 sequences are LGHNA and YSLEER. The CDR3 consists of 17 residues. With V trimmed by 7 bases and J by 1 base, 10 bases remained unmatched. The CDR3 sequence: CASTPGTGGFSNTEAFF. CDR3 in DNA: TGCGCCAGCACACCCGGGACAGGGGGCTTTTCGAACACTGAAGCTTTCTTT.

The chain links TRBV7-3 to TRBJ1-1, with no clear D. Germline lookup yields CDR1 SGHTA and CDR2 FQGTGA. The CDR3 is made up of 13 amino acids. Trimming stripped 8 bases from V and 1 base from J, with 11 bases between. Here the CDR3 reads CASRRQQNTEAFF. The CDR3 nucleotides are TGTGCCAGCCGTCGGCAGCAGAACACTGAAGCTTTCTTT.